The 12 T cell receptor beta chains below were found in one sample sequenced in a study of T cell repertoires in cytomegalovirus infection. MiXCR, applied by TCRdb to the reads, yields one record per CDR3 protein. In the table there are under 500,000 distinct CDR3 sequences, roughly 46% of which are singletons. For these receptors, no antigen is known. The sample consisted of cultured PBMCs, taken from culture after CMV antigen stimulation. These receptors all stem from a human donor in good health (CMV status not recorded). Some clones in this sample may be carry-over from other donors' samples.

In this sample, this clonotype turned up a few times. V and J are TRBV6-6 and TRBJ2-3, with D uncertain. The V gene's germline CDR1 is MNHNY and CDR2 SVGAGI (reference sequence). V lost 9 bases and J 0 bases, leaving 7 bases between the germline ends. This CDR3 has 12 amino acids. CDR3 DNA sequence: TGTGCCAGTCAAGGTAGCACAGATACGCAGTATTTT. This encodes CASQGSTDTQYF.

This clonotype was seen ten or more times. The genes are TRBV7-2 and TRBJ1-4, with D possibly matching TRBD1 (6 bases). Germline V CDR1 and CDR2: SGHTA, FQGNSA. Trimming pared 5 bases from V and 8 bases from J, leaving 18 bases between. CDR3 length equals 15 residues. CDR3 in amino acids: CASSRGGGRVEKLFF. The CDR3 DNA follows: TGTGCCAGCAGCCGAGGGGGTGGGAGGGTGGAAAAACTGTTTTTT.

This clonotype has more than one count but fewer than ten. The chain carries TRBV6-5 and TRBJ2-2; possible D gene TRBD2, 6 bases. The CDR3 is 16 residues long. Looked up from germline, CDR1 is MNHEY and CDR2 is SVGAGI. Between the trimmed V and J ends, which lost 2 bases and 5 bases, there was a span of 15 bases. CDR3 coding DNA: TGTGCCAGCAGTTACCCCCGGCGGGGTGGGACCGGGGAGCTGTTTTTT. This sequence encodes CASSYPRRGGTGELFF.

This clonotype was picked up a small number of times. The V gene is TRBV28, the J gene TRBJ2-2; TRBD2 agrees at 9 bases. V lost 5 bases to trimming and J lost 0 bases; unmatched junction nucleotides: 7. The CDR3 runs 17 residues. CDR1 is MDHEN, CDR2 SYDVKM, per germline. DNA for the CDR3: TGTGCCAGCAGTACCCTGGTAGCGGGGGCGAACACCGGGGAGCTGTTTTTT. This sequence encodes CASSTLVAGANTGELFF.

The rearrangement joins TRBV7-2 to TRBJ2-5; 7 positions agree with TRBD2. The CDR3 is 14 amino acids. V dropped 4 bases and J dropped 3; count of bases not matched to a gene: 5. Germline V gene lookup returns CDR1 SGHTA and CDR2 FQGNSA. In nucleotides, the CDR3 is TGTGCCAGCAGCTATGGCGGGGGAGAAGAGACCCAGTACTTC. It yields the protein CASSYGGGEETQYF.

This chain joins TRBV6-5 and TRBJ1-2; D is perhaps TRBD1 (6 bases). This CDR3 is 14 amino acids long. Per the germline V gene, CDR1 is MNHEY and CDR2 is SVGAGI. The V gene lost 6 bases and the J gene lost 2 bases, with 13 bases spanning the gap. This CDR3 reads CASRLQGVNYGYTF. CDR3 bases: TGTGCCAGCAGGTTACAGGGAGTGAACTATGGCTACACCTTC.

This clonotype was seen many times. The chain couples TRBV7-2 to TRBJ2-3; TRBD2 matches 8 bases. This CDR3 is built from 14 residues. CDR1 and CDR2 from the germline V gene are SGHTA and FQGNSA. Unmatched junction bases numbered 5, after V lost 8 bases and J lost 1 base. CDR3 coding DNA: TGTGCCAGCCGACGGGGGGGAGGCACAGATACGCAGTATTTT. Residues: CASRRGGGTDTQYF.

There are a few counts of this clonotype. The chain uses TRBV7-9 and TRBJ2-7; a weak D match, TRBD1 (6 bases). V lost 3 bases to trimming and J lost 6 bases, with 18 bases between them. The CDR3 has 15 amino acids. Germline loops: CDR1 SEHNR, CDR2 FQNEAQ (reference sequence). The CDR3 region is CASSFSQGQASEQYF. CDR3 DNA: TGTGCCAGCAGCTTTAGCCAGGGACAAGCGTCCGAGCAGTACTTC. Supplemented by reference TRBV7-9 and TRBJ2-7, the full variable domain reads DTGVSQNPRHKITKRGQNVTFRCDPISEHNRLYWYRQTLGQGPEFLTYFQNEAQLEKSRLLSDRFSAERPKGSFSTLEIQRTEQGDSAMYLCASSFSQGQASEQYFGPGTRLTVT.

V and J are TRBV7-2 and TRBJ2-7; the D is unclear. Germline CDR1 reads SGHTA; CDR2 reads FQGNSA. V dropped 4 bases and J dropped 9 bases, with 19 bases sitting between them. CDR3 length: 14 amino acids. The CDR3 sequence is CASSYVEVGLGQYF. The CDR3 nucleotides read TGTGCCAGCAGCTATGTAGAGGTCGGGTTAGGGCAGTACTTC.

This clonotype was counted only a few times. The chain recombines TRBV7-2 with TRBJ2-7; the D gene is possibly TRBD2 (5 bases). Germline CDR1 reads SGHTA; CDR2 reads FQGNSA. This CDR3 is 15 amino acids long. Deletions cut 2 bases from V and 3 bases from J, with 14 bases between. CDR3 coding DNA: TGTGCCAGCAGCTTAAGAGGGAAGGGTGGCTACGAGCAGTACTTC. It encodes CASSLRGKGGYEQYF.

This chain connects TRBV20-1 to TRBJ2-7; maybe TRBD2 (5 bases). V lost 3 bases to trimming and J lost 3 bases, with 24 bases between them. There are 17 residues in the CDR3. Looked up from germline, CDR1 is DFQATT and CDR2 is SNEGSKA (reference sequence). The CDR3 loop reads CSASESDMGASIYEQYF. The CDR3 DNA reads TGCAGTGCTAGTGAATCCGACATGGGAGCCTCGATCTACGAGCAGTACTTC.

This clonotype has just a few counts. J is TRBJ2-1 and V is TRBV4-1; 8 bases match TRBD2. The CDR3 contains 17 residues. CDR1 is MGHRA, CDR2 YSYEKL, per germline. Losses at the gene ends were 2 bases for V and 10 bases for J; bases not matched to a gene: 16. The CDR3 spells CASSQLPPAGELEEQFF. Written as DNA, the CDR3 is TGCGCCAGCAGCCAACTACCCCCAGCGGGAGAGCTGGAGGAGCAGTTCTTC.